The clone carrying this T cell receptor (beta chain) was seen at least ten times. Its antigen is as yet unknown. Production of TCR cDNA was by 5'RACE template switching, which also added a universal primer site and UMIs. TCRdb reanalysed the 5' RACE reads using MiXCR and keeps one entry per CDR3 protein. The sample shows hundreds of thousands of distinct CDR3 sequences, less than 9.5% of them seen only once. This sample stems from a study of T cells after yellow fever vaccination. Turning to the study itself: When fractions had low cell numbers, they were prepared with SMART-Seq v4 Ultra Low Input. General study findings and limits: Booster sampling recovered most clones from primary vaccination (approximately 97% CD4, 88% CD8).

Specimen: CD4+ T cells sorted from PBMCs, collected 5 days after the yellow fever booster vaccination. The source of this sequence is a man younger than 30 who received the YFV17D yellow fever vaccine.

CDR3 in DNA: TGTGCCAGCAGCCCCCCCAGGGAGCGTGGCGAGCAGTACGTC. Translation gives CASSPPRERGEQYV. The chain recombines TRBV11-2 with TRBJ2-7, with D possibly being TRBD1 or TRBD2 (5 bases each). CDR1 SGHAT and CDR2 FQNNGV come from the germline V gene. This CDR3 comprises 14 residues. The V end lost 5 bases, the J end lost 6 bases, and 17 bases lay between the germline ends.